This TCR beta chain was sequenced during a study of blood T cell repertoires in COVID-19. Across the study: Material from acute and convalescent COVID-19 was sourced from the United States, Italy and Spain. Sample material is recorded as cDNA or gDNA derived from T cells, B-cell-depleted T cells, or PBMCs.

The CDR3 loop spans 14 amino acids. Trimming cost V 2 bases and J 2 bases, with 10 bases left between them. Germline V CDR1 and CDR2: SGHRS, YFSETQ. Original analysis: Scientists estimated how many nucleated cells there were by amplifying reference gene primers. Profiling relied on immunoSEQ multiplex PCR, and the TCRdb table lists in-frame clones only, not all of them. Clonal size and the V and J genes are those of that table, whereas D and trimming came from the DNA. The sample includes 180,000 or so clones, roughly 89% of them seen just once. The sequence derives from a man between 18 and 29 years old with active or convalescent COVID-19. Input material: peripheral blood. The chain joins TRBV5-1 to TRBJ1-2, with D tentatively TRBD1 (6 bases). DNA of the CDR3: TGCGCCAGCAGCTTCCAGGGGCAGAACTATGGCTACACCTTC. This encodes CASSFQGQNYGYTF.